This TCR beta chain was retrieved from a study of T cells after yellow fever vaccination. Germline V lookup: CDR1 SGHKS, CDR2 YYEKEE (reference sequence). Trimming pared 4 bases from V and 8 bases from J, leaving 13 bases between. The CDR3 is 13 residues long. Findings of the study overall: The secondary response was weaker, and its peak arrived faster, on day 5 versus 15.

TCRdb passed the 5' RACE reads through MiXCR, listing each CDR3 protein once. The sample consists of 450,000 to 550,000 distinct CDR3 sequences, 21% of them appearing once. With regard to this clonotype: The target antigen is unknown.

Sequencing was performed on PBMCs, taken 21 days after the first yellow fever vaccination. The clonotype comes from a man aged 18 to 35 who received the YFV17D yellow fever vaccine. The V gene is TRBV5-5, the J gene TRBJ2-4; maybe TRBD1 (5 bases). CDR3 protein: CASSQGVGDIQYF. As DNA, the CDR3 is TGTGCCAGCAGCCAGGGCGTGGGCGACATTCAGTACTTC.